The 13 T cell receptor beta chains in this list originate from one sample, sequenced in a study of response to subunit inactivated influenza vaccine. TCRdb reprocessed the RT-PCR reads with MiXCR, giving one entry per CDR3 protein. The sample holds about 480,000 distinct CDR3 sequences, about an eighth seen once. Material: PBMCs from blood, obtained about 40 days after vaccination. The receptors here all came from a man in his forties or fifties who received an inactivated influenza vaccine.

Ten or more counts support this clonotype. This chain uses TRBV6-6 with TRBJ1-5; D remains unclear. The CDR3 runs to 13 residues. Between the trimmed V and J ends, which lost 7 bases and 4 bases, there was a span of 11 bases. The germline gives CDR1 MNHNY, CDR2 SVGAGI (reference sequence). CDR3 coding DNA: TGTGCCAGCACTCAAGGGCTAAATCAGCCCCAGCATTTT. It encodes CASTQGLNQPQHF.

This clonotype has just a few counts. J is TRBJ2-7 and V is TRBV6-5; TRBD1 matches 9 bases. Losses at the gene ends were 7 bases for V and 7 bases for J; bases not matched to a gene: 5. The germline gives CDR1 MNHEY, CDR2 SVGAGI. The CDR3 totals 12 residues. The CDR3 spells CASTGQGEEQYF. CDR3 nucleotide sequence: TGTGCCAGCACGGGACAGGGTGAAGAGCAGTACTTC.

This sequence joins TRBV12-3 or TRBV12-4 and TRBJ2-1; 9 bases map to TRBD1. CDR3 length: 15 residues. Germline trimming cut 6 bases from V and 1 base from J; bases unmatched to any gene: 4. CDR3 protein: CASRPDRGSYNEQFF. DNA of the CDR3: TGTGCCAGCAGACCGGACAGGGGATCCTACAATGAGCAGTTCTTC.

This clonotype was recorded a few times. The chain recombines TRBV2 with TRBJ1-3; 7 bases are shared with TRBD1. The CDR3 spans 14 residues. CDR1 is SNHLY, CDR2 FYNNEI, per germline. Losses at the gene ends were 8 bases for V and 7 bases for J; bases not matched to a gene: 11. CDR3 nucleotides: TGTGCCAGCGGCCCAACAGGGGCGATCAACACCATATATTTT. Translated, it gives CASGPTGAINTIYF. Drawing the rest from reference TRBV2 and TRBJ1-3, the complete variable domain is EPEVTQTPSHQVTQMGQEVILRCVPISNHLYFYWYRQILGQKVEFLVSFYNNEISEKSEIFDDQFSVERPDGSNFTLKIRSTKLEDSAMYFCASGPTGAINTIYFGEGSWLTVV.

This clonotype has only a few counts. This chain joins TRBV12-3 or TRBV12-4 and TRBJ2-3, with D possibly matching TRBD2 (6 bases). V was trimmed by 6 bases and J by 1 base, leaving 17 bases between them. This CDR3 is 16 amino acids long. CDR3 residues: CASSLTSGPRTDTQYF. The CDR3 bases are TGTGCCAGCAGCCTAACGAGCGGGCCTCGCACAGATACGCAGTATTTT.

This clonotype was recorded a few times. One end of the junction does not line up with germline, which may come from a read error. CDR3 in DNA: TGTGCCAGCAGCGGACGGGAATCCAGGGTAACCGTGGAGCTGTTTTTT. Protein sequence: CASSGRESRVTVELFF. V usage is TRBV9 and J usage is TRBJ2-2, with D possibly called TRBD1 or TRBD2 (5 bases each). Germline V lookup: CDR1 SGDLS, CDR2 YYNGEE. This CDR3 spans 16 amino acids.

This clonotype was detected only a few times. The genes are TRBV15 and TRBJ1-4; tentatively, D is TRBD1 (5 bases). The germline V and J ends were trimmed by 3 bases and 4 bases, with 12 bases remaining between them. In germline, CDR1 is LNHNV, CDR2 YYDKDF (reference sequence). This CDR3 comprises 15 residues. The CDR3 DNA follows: TGTGCCACCAGCAGTTCACAGGCCTTTAATGAAAAACTGTTTTTT. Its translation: CATSSSQAFNEKLFF.

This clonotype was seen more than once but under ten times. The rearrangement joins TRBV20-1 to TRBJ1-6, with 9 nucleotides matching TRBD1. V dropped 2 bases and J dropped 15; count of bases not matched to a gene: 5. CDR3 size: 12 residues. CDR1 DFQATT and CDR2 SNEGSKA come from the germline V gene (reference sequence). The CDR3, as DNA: TGCAGTGCTAGACCTGACAGGGGGGTCCTCCACTTT. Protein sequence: CSARPDRGVLHF.

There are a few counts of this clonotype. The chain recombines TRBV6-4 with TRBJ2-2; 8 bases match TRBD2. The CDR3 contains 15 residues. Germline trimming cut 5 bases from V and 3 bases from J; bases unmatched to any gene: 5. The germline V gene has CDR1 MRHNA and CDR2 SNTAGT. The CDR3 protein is CASSPGLGDTGELFF. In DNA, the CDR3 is TGTGCCAGCAGTCCGGGACTAGGGGACACCGGGGAGCTGTTTTTT.

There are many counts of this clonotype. CDR3 nucleotide sequence: TGTGCCAGCAGCATACCGACAGGAGTCTTCCAAGAGACCCAGTACTTC. The encoded protein is CASSIPTGVFQETQYF. The rearrangement joins TRBV5-6 to TRBJ2-5, with D possibly matching TRBD1 (6 bases). Trimming cost V 4 bases and J 1 base, with 17 bases left between them. The length of the CDR3 is 16 residues. Germline V CDR1 and CDR2: SGHDT, YYEEEE.

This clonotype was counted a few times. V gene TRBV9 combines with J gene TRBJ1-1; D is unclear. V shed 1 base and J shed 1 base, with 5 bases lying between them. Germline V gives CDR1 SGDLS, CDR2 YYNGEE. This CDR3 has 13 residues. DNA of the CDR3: TGTGCCAGCAGCGTATATGGGAACACTGAAGCTTTCTTT. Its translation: CASSVYGNTEAFF.

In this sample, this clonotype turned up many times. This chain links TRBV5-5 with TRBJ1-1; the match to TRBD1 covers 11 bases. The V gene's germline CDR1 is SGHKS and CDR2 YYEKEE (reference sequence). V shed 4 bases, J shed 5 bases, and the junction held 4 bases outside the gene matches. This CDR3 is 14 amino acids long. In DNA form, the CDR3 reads TGTGCCAGCAGCAAAGGGACAGGGGGGACTGAAGCTTTCTTT. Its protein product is CASSKGTGGTEAFF.

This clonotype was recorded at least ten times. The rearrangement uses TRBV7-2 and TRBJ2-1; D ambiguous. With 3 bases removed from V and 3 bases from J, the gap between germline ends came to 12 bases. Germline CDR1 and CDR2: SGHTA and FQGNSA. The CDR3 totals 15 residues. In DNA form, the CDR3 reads TGTGCCAGCAGCTTTTACCCGATCCTCTACAATGAGCAGTTCTTC. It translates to CASSFYPILYNEQFF.